The present entry profiles one TCR beta chain with its context. No antigen is known for it. This entry belongs to a study of Ad26.COV2.S vaccination and SARS-CoV-2 variants. Study background: Ad26.COV2.S arm of COV1001 included the donor. Participants got Ad26.COV2.S intramuscularly, once or twice 56 days apart.

Trimming took off 1 base at V and 2 bases at J, with 7 bases between the two ends. Germline CDR1 is LNHDA and CDR2 is SQIVND (reference sequence). This CDR3 has 14 residues. Whole-study findings and limits: Possible underestimation of total T cell responses by the TCR breadth and depth analyses was noted.

Treatment meaning: some 20 received Ad26.COV2.S at low or high dose, single or two shots; 5 received placebo; per-sample allocation not given. On day 63 after the first injection, vaccine and placebo recipients gave samples. SARS-CoV-2 spike from the Wuhan strain was encoded by the vaccine, an Ad26 vector. Assay used: immunoSEQ multiplex PCR; TCRdb lists only in-frame clones, some missing. In the table there are hundreds of thousands of clones, roughly 90% of which are singletons. The J gene is TRBJ2-3, the V gene TRBV19; no firm D call. The TCR sequence derives from a person between 18 and 59 years old who received the Ad26.COV2.S COVID-19 vaccine or a placebo. The starting material was peripheral blood, obtained in a trial of Ad26.COV2.S vaccine versus placebo. CDR3 residues: CASSIAQITDTQYF. CDR3 bases: TGTGCCAGTAGTATAGCACAGATCACAGATACGCAGTATTTT. Full variable domain (remainder filled in from reference TRBV19 and TRBJ2-3): DGGITQSPKYLFRKEGQNVTLSCEQNLNHDAMYWYRQDPGQGLRLIYYSQIVNDFQKGDIAEGYSVSREKKESFPLTVTSAQKNPTAFYLCASSIAQITDTQYFGPGTRLTVL.